This T cell receptor beta chain was sequenced for a study of long-term antiretroviral therapy in people with HIV. An immunoSEQ assay, version v3.0, was performed at survey level. Only in-frame clones appear in the TCRdb table, and some are missing; sequencing was by immunoSEQ multiplex PCR. In the table there are about 17,000 clones, 79% of which are singletons. The CDR3 length is 13 residues. Looked up from germline, CDR1 is SNHLY and CDR2 is FYNNEI. With 8 bases removed from V and 4 bases from J, the gap between germline ends came to 14 bases. The samples comprised roughly 0.9-11 million cryopreserved PBMC ahead of DNA extraction. About this clone itself: Its antigen is unknown.

Overall study results and limits: Absence of data on ART adherence, viral resistance or therapy changes was noted.

The sequencing used unsorted PBMCs, collected 2.3 years after starting antiretroviral therapy. This clonotype was obtained from a woman between 35 and 50 years old with HIV. The J gene is TRBJ1-1, the V gene TRBV2; D perhaps matches TRBD1 (5 bases). The CDR3, as DNA: TGTGCCAGCGGGACCGAATGGGGCACTGAAGCTTTCTTT. Residues: CASGTEWGTEAFF.